A single sample gave rise to the 6 T cell receptor beta chains below, sequenced in a study of tumor-infiltrating lymphocytes in localized non-small cell lung cancer. The assay was immunoSEQ multiplex PCR, and TCRdb's table has in-frame clones only and misses some. The sample lists roughly 14,000 clones; roughly 75% were seen once. The specimen sequenced was lung tumor tissue. Every receptor here comes from a human donor with non-small cell lung cancer.

The chain has TRBV10-2 and TRBJ1-1; TRBD1 matches 8 bases. With 3 bases clipped from V and 6 bases from J, the junction kept 6 bases outside the gene matches. The CDR3 runs to 14 residues. Germline lookup yields CDR1 WSHSY and CDR2 SAAADI. DNA of the CDR3: TGCGCCAGCAGTGACTACGGACAGGGAGCTGAAGCTTTCTTT. It codes for CASSDYGQGAEAFF.

The V gene is TRBV5-1, the J gene TRBJ2-5, with 10 nucleotides matching TRBD1. Germline CDR1 SGHRS, CDR2 YFSETQ. CDR3 size: 15 residues. The V gene end was trimmed by 2 bases and the J gene end by 1 base; junction bases not matched to a gene: 2. For the CDR3, the DNA is TGCGCCAGCAGCTTTCGGACAGGGGGCCAAGAGACCCAGTACTTC. This translates into CASSFRTGGQETQYF.

The rearrangement links TRBV6-1 to TRBJ1-3; TRBD1 might be the D (6 bases). V was trimmed by 1 base and J by 3 bases, leaving 16 bases between them. There are 17 residues in the CDR3. Germline loops: CDR1 MNHNS, CDR2 SASEGT. CDR3 loop: CASSEGGRGALGNTIYF. The CDR3 bases are TGTGCCAGCAGTGAAGGAGGACGGGGGGCGCTTGGAAACACCATATATTTT.

The chain recombines TRBV9 with TRBJ2-5; D may be TRBD2 (7 bases). Trimming left V 7 bases short and J 5 bases short, with 12 bases between. Germline V lookup: CDR1 SGDLS, CDR2 YYNGEE. This CDR3 contains 12 residues. Written as DNA, the CDR3 is TGTGCCAGCGGGGGGGCCTGGGAGACCCAGTACTTC. Translated, it gives CASGGAWETQYF.

The chain links TRBV7-1 to TRBJ2-7, with D unresolved. TRBV7-1 is an ORF; its function is uncertain. V shed 4 bases and J shed 6 bases, with 10 bases lying between them. This CDR3 spans 12 amino acids. CDR3 coding DNA: TGTGCCAGCAGCTTAGTGCTGTTCGAGCAGTACTTC. It codes for CASSLVLFEQYF.

The chain uses TRBV18 and TRBJ1-1, with a possible D match to TRBD1 (5 bases). This CDR3 comprises 15 residues. V was clipped by 3 bases and J by 8 bases, with 19 bases between them. Germline assignment: CDR1 KGHSH and CDR2 LQKENI. As DNA, the CDR3 is TGTGCCAGCTCACCGATGAACTTCGGGACTTACGAAGCTTTCTTT. Its protein is CASSPMNFGTYEAFF.